These T cell receptor beta chains were read from a single sample in a study of blood T cell repertoires in COVID-19. The table came from immunoSEQ multiplex PCR; TCRdb's copy has only in-frame clones and leaves some out. This table holds a few hundred thousand clones, nearly 90% found once. The sequencing sample was made of peripheral blood. These receptors were collected from a young man with active or convalescent COVID-19. Each CDR3 is given with its conserved first and last residue. D genes are given only for firm matches. The size of a clone is reported for some rows only, either as once, few or many, or as a class for expanded clones.

V: TRBV7-9
D: NA
size: few
J: TRBJ2-2
CDR3: CASSLALSQGAGELFF
DNA: TGTGCCAGCAGCTTAGCGCTCTCCCAGGGCGCCGGGGAGCTGTTTTTT

V: TRBV19
D: NA
size: few
J: TRBJ2-1
CDR3: CASSTHWENNEQFF
DNA: TGTGCCAGTAGTACCCACTGGGAGAACAATGAGCAGTTCTTC

V: TRBV25-1
D: TRBD1
size: NA
J: TRBJ2-2
CDR3: CASNRQGEGELFF
DNA: TGTGCCAGCAACAGACAGGGGGAGGGGGAGCTGTTTTTT

V: TRBV5-5
D: TRBD1
size: NA
J: TRBJ2-7
CDR3: CASSLGDRGLYEQYF
DNA: TGTGCCAGCAGCTTGGGGGACAGGGGGCTCTACGAGCAGTACTTC

V: TRBV3-1/TRBV3-2
D: TRBD1
size: NA
J: TRBJ1-3
CDR3: CASSQAGQGSSGNTIYF
DNA: TGTGCCAGCAGCCAAGCGGGACAGGGTAGCTCTGGAAACACCATATATTTT

V: TRBV13
D: NA
size: NA
J: TRBJ1-4
CDR3: CASSTRGADEKLFF
DNA: TGTGCCAGCAGCACACGGGGGGCGGATGAAAAACTGTTTTTT

V: TRBV20-1
D: NA
size: NA
J: TRBJ1-4
CDR3: CSAAREKLFF
DNA: TGCAGTGCAGCCCGTGAAAAACTGTTTTTT

V: TRBV5-1
D: TRBD2
size: once
J: TRBJ2-7
CDR3: CASSLDIAGYSEQYF
DNA: TGCGCCAGCAGCTTGGATATAGCGGGGTACAGCGAGCAGTACTTC

V: TRBV7-9
D: TRBD1
size: NA
J: TRBJ1-6
CDR3: CASSLEGTVNSPLHF
DNA: TGTGCCAGCAGCTTAGAGGGGACAGTTAATTCACCCCTCCACTTT

V: TRBV18
D: TRBD2
size: NA
J: TRBJ2-1
CDR3: CASSPGLAGGRYNEQFF
DNA: TGTGCCAGCTCACCAGGACTAGCGGGGGGTCGCTACAATGAGCAGTTCTTC

V: TRBV23-1
D: NA
size: NA
J: TRBJ1-3
CDR3: CASSQSSGEASGNTIYF
DNA: TGCGCCAGCAGTCAATCGAGCGGAGAAGCCTCTGGAAACACCATATATTTT

V: TRBV19
D: NA
size: NA
J: TRBJ1-4
CDR3: CASGDEKLFF
DNA: TGTGCCAGCGGGGATGAAAAACTGTTTTTT

V: TRBV19
D: TRBD2
size: once
J: TRBJ2-1
CDR3: CASSELAGGLSYNEQFF
DNA: TGTGCCAGTAGTGAACTAGCGGGGGGGCTATCCTACAATGAGCAGTTCTTC

V: TRBV25-1
D: TRBD2
size: NA
J: TRBJ2-2
CDR3: CASSASRGLNTGELFF
DNA: TGTGCCAGCAGTGCTTCGCGGGGGTTAAACACCGGGGAGCTGTTTTTT

V: TRBV2
D: NA
size: once
J: TRBJ2-7
CDR3: CASRPSPGTFTYEQYF
DNA: TGTGCCAGCAGACCGTCTCCAGGGACATTTACCTACGAGCAGTACTTC

V: TRBV5-1
D: NA
size: NA
J: TRBJ2-7
CDR3: CASSRVQGFNEQYF
DNA: TGCGCCAGCAGCAGAGTCCAGGGTTTCAACGAGCAGTACTTC

V: TRBV12-5
D: TRBD1
size: NA
J: TRBJ2-3
CDR3: CASGFGQGQDTQYF
DNA: TGTGCTAGTGGTTTTGGACAGGGGCAAGATACGCAGTATTTT

V: TRBV11-3
D: TRBD1
size: NA
J: TRBJ2-3
CDR3: CASSFGQGRLTDTQYF
DNA: TGTGCCAGCAGCTTTGGACAGGGAAGGCTCACAGATACGCAGTATTTT

V: TRBV4-1
D: NA
size: once
J: TRBJ1-3
CDR3: CASSQAGGYGNTIYF
DNA: TGCGCCAGCAGCCAGGCTGGGGGCTATGGAAACACCATATATTTT

V: TRBV9
D: NA
size: NA
J: TRBJ1-3
CDR3: CASGEGGSGGNTIYF
DNA: TGTGCCAGCGGCGAAGGAGGTTCTGGGGGAAACACCATATATTTT

V: TRBV4-2
D: NA
size: NA
J: TRBJ1-4
CDR3: CASSQAGSGSYEKLFF
DNA: TGTGCCAGCAGCCAAGCAGGGTCAGGGTCTTATGAAAAACTGTTTTTT

V: TRBV18
D: TRBD1
size: NA
J: TRBJ1-5
CDR3: CASSPTGGSNQPQHF
DNA: TGTGCCAGCTCACCGACAGGGGGTAGCAATCAGCCCCAGCATTTT

V: TRBV6-6
D: NA
size: once
J: TRBJ1-3
CDR3: CASTVGNTIYF
DNA: TGTGCCAGCACCGTTGGAAACACCATATATTTT

V: TRBV2
D: TRBD1
size: NA
J: TRBJ1-5
CDR3: CASGNRGANQPQHF
DNA: TGTGCCAGCGGGAACAGGGGCGCCAATCAGCCCCAGCATTTT

V: TRBV12-3/TRBV12-4
D: NA
size: NA
J: TRBJ2-3
CDR3: CASTAGSDTQYF
DNA: TGTGCCAGCACCGCGGGGTCAGATACGCAGTATTTT

V: TRBV19
D: TRBD1
size: NA
J: TRBJ1-5
CDR3: CASREQGAQPQHF
DNA: TGTGCCAGTAGGGAACAGGGGGCTCAGCCCCAGCATTTT

V: TRBV7-9
D: TRBD1
size: NA
J: TRBJ2-5
CDR3: CASSLRGLREETQYF
DNA: TGTGCCAGCAGCTTGAGGGGGCTGAGGGAAGAGACCCAGTACTTC

V: TRBV6-2/TRBV6-3
D: NA
size: NA
J: TRBJ1-2
CDR3: CASSYLGLRSNYGYTF
DNA: TGTGCCAGCAGTTACTTGGGGCTCCGGTCGAACTATGGCTACACCTTC

V: TRBV19
D: NA
size: NA
J: TRBJ1-2
CDR3: CASSIPANYGYTF
DNA: TGTGCCAGTAGTATTCCGGCTAACTATGGCTACACCTTC

V: TRBV4-3
D: NA
size: NA
J: TRBJ1-2
CDR3: CASSQSPVAIYGYTF
DNA: TGCGCCAGCAGCCAATCGCCGGTCGCGATATATGGCTACACCTTC

V: TRBV7-2
D: NA
size: NA
J: TRBJ1-2
CDR3: CASSLAIGSVGGYTF
DNA: TGTGCCAGCAGCTTAGCGATAGGGAGTGTGGGTGGCTACACCTTC

V: TRBV9
D: NA
size: NA
J: TRBJ1-6
CDR3: CASSAQNSPLHF
DNA: TGTGCCAGCAGCGCCCAAAATTCACCCCTCCACTTT

V: TRBV7-8
D: NA
size: once
J: TRBJ1-5
CDR3: CASSLAGAWDQPQHF
DNA: TGTGCCAGCAGCCTTGCAGGGGCTTGGGATCAGCCCCAGCATTTT

V: TRBV19
D: NA
size: NA
J: TRBJ1-2
CDR3: CASSPDSDPWGGYTF
DNA: TGTGCCAGTAGCCCGGACAGTGATCCTTGGGGTGGCTACACCTTC

V: TRBV10-3
D: NA
size: NA
J: TRBJ2-4
CDR3: CAISGGGSNIQYF
DNA: TGTGCCATCAGTGGAGGGGGTTCGAACATTCAGTACTTC

V: TRBV10-3
D: NA
size: once
J: TRBJ1-6
CDR3: CAIKEGVNNSPLHF
DNA: TGTGCCATCAAAGAGGGGGTTAATAATTCACCCCTCCACTTT

V: TRBV3-1/TRBV3-2
D: TRBD2
size: NA
J: TRBJ2-3
CDR3: CASSQDKGLAGERTDTQYF
DNA: TGTGCCAGCAGCCAAGACAAGGGACTAGCGGGGGAGCGCACAGATACGCAGTATTTT

V: TRBV15
D: NA
size: NA
J: TRBJ1-5
CDR3: CATSRDGGLGQPQHF
DNA: TGTGCCACCAGCAGAGATGGGGGGTTAGGTCAGCCCCAGCATTTT

V: TRBV3-1/TRBV3-2
D: NA
size: NA
J: TRBJ2-5
CDR3: CASSQSGVEETQYF
DNA: TGTGCCAGCAGCCAATCGGGGGTCGAAGAGACCCAGTACTTC

V: TRBV3-1/TRBV3-2
D: TRBD1
size: NA
J: TRBJ1-2
CDR3: CASRGQGRGLYGYTF
DNA: TGTGCCAGCAGGGGACAGGGAAGGGGGCTTTATGGCTACACCTTC

V: TRBV6-5
D: NA
size: NA
J: TRBJ2-6
CDR3: CASRSIRGANVLTF
DNA: TGTGCCAGCAGAAGTATTCGGGGGGCCAACGTCCTGACTTTC

V: TRBV5-1
D: NA
size: NA
J: TRBJ1-6
CDR3: CASSLDSSNSPLHF
DNA: TGCGCCAGCAGCTTGGACAGTTCTAATTCACCCCTCCACTTT

V: TRBV29-1
D: NA
size: NA
J: TRBJ1-1
CDR3: CSVEVGAGEAFF
DNA: TGCAGCGTTGAGGTGGGGGCTGGTGAAGCTTTCTTT

V: TRBV10-3
D: TRBD1
size: NA
J: TRBJ2-2
CDR3: CALSGTENTGELFF
DNA: TGTGCCCTCTCCGGGACAGAGAACACCGGGGAGCTGTTTTTT

V: TRBV3-1/TRBV3-2
D: TRBD2
size: NA
J: TRBJ2-1
CDR3: CASSLVSGGGLYEQFF
DNA: TGTGCCAGCAGCCTCGTTTCGGGGGGGGGCCTTTATGAGCAGTTCTTC

V: TRBV25-1
D: NA
size: NA
J: TRBJ1-6
CDR3: CASSDRARRSYNSPLHF
DNA: TGTGCCAGCAGTGACAGGGCTAGGCGTTCCTATAATTCACCCCTCCACTTT

V: TRBV3-1/TRBV3-2
D: TRBD2
size: NA
J: TRBJ2-2
CDR3: CASTPGTSDTGELFF
DNA: TGTGCCAGCACCCCCGGGACTAGCGACACCGGGGAGCTGTTTTTT

V: TRBV7-9
D: TRBD1
size: NA
J: TRBJ2-7
CDR3: CASSSSRDRGHYEQYF
DNA: TGTGCCAGCAGCTCCTCGCGGGACAGGGGGCACTACGAGCAGTACTTC

V: TRBV11-2
D: NA
size: NA
J: TRBJ1-2
CDR3: CASSLAGASVFYGYTF
DNA: TGTGCCAGCAGCTTAGCAGGGGCATCGGTCTTCTATGGCTACACCTTC

V: TRBV20-1
D: NA
size: NA
J: TRBJ1-4
CDR3: CSASDTTNEKLFF
DNA: TGCAGTGCTAGTGATACAACTAATGAAAAACTGTTTTTT

V: TRBV19
D: TRBD1
size: NA
J: TRBJ1-3
CDR3: CASSTVTGGLGNTIYF
DNA: TGTGCCAGTAGTACCGTGACAGGGGGCCTTGGAAACACCATATATTTT

V: TRBV27
D: NA
size: NA
J: TRBJ1-2
CDR3: CASSPVTGPTFNYGYTF
DNA: TGTGCCAGCAGTCCCGTTACAGGGCCTACTTTCAACTATGGCTACACCTTC

V: TRBV7-2
D: NA
size: few
J: TRBJ2-1
CDR3: CASSLVGGNSYNEQFF
DNA: TGTGCCAGCAGCTTAGTGGGGGGAAACTCCTACAATGAGCAGTTCTTC

V: TRBV10-3
D: TRBD1
size: NA
J: TRBJ2-3
CDR3: CAVAPTGGGTDTQYF
DNA: TGTGCCGTAGCACCAACAGGGGGCGGCACAGATACGCAGTATTTT

V: TRBV18
D: TRBD1
size: NA
J: TRBJ2-2
CDR3: CASSPTVWQGAGELFF
DNA: TGTGCCAGCTCACCAACAGTTTGGCAGGGGGCCGGGGAGCTGTTTTTT

V: TRBV3-1/TRBV3-2
D: NA
size: NA
J: TRBJ2-5
CDR3: CASSQTQTGDQYF
DNA: TGTGCCAGCAGCCAAACCCAGACCGGGGACCAGTACTTC

V: TRBV6-5
D: NA
size: NA
J: TRBJ2-7
CDR3: CASSSGMSRTYEQYF
DNA: TGTGCCAGCAGTTCAGGGATGAGCCGTACCTACGAGCAGTACTTC

V: TRBV5-6
D: NA
size: NA
J: TRBJ2-7
CDR3: CASSLGPGEQYF
DNA: TGTGCCAGCAGCTTGGGACCGGGCGAGCAGTACTTC

V: TRBV5-6
D: TRBD1
size: NA
J: TRBJ2-1
CDR3: CASSLPGQYPYEQFF
DNA: TGTGCCAGCAGCTTGCCGGGACAGTACCCCTATGAGCAGTTCTTC

V: TRBV10-3
D: TRBD1
size: NA
J: TRBJ2-1
CDR3: CAISDPDRGRREQFF
DNA: TGTGCCATCAGTGACCCCGACAGGGGGCGGCGGGAGCAGTTCTTC